This TCR beta chain stems from a study of blood T cell repertoires in COVID-19 (dated by TCRdb to the early 2020s). A note on the overall study: Collaborator samples came from the United States, Italy and Spain and covered acute and convalescent phases of COVID-19. The prospective study material was composed of cDNA or gDNA derived from T cells, B-cell-depleted T cells, or PBMCs. Subjects who had been exposed to COVID-19, were actively infected with it, or had recovered from it provided the deeply sampled blood TCRbeta repertoires that made up the dataset. The repertoires were released in a freely available public database intended as a resource for research on the immune response to SARS-CoV-2. The samples were drawn from the first 160 participants of the ongoing ImmuneRACE study and from 950 to 1,500 subjects provided by 6 global collaborators. Nearly every sample came with metadata listing a de-identified subject ID, COVID-19 status, age in years and sex. Where HLA class I and class II types were available, the types were taken from metadata supplied by the sample provider, not from assay-based typing.

The collaborating institutions used their own protocols to collect whole blood in K2EDTA tubes. Collaborator samples were shipped for TCRbeta analysis as frozen whole blood, isolated PBMCs, or DNA extracted from either sample type. The research as a whole found: Clinical and demographic metadata were provided uncurated, with the amount varying by source and participant.

The immunoSEQ Assay, a bias-controlled multiplex PCR, was used to amplify TCRbeta CDR3 regions from genomic DNA. In the authors' own workflow: Within the assay, amplification of reference gene primers was used to estimate how many nucleated cells each sample contained. To quantify the absolute abundance of each unique TCRbeta CDR3 rearrangement, sequence reads were collapsed and filtered. For each sample, productive Simpson clonality was calculated by taking the square root of Simpson's diversity index across productive rearrangements. TCRdb provides this immuneACCESS table in a form limited to in-frame rearrangements. Some clones are lacking; in checked studies, under half of them reflect an unresolved V gene, and why the rest are absent is not known. V and J calls and clone size are those listed in that table; D and trimming were worked out from the DNA. The sample contains over 15,000 clones, about 90% of them found a single time. About 5.6% of the sample goes to the ten largest clones.

A remark on this clone: Its cognate antigen has yet to be identified. No much larger clonotype is one base removed from it; base qualities were not supplied.

V loses 5 bases of germline sequence and J loses 7 bases, and the interval between the two ends is 6 bases. As encoded in the germline V gene, CDR1 is SGHTA while CDR2 is FQGTGA. Spanning cysteine to phenylalanine, the CDR3 consists of 11 amino acids. The DNA shown is the 33-base CDR3, in frame from base 1. The receptor was isolated from a human donor in a cohort sampled during active COVID-19. Sequencing was done on a sample of peripheral blood. The chain is encoded by TRBV7-3 joined to TRBJ2-1; confidence is insufficient to name the D gene. The encoded CDR3 is CASSRGNEQFF. The nucleotide sequence is given as TGTGCCAGCAGCCGCGGTAATGAGCAGTTCTTC.